This T cell receptor (beta chain) was sequenced in a study of OX40 agonist ivuxolimab in advanced cancers. Study overall: Melanoma, hepatocellular carcinoma, head and neck or renal cell cancer occurred in dose-escalation patients.

Only in-frame clones appear in the TCRdb table, and some are missing; sequencing was by immunoSEQ multiplex PCR. The table includes some 110,000 clones, 92% detected once. As to this clone: What it recognizes is unknown.

From germline, CDR1 is SGHTA and CDR2 FQGNSA. The CDR3 length is 18 residues. The germline V and J ends were trimmed by 1 base and 6 bases, with 22 bases remaining between them. Study-wide points: The investigators did not determine what antigen specificity the expanded peripheral T cells had. At 0.1 to 3.0 mg/kg and by week 6, clonal expansion occurred in CD4+ and CD8+ blood T cells.

This chain links TRBV7-2 with TRBJ1-5; TRBD1 might be the D (6 bases). Material: CD4+ or CD8+ T cells sorted from blood, obtained in a trial of the OX40 agonist ivuxolimab. The receptor was isolated from an adult with an advanced solid tumor such as melanoma, head and neck, liver or kidney cancer. CDR3 sequence: CASSLVGGGEDLLQPQHF. In DNA, the CDR3 is TGTGCCAGCAGCTTAGTTGGGGGCGGTGAGGACTTACTTCAGCCCCAGCATTTT.